This T cell receptor beta chain is from a study of blood T cell repertoires in COVID-19. The repertoire was sequenced with immunoSEQ multiplex PCR; TCRdb's copy has only in-frame clones and lacks some. The data show about 230,000 clones, with approximately 82% seen just once and under 3% held by the top ten. Trimming at V came to 2 bases and at J to 6 bases, leaving 13 bases not matched to a gene. Germline V CDR1 and CDR2: SGHTA, FQGNSA. The CDR3 sequence is 19 residues long. This sequence joins TRBV7-2 and TRBJ1-4, with 12 bases matching TRBD1. The sequencing input was peripheral blood. The receptor was isolated from a woman in her seventies with active or convalescent COVID-19. The CDR3 DNA is TGTGCCAGCAGCTTAAATTCCGGGACAGGGGGCTGGGGGGATGAAAAACTGTTTTTT. Translated, it gives CASSLNSGTGGWGDEKLFF.